What follows is one T cell receptor (beta chain) and its context. What it recognizes is unknown. The data belong to a study of blood T cells in healthy people across ages. Overall study results and limits: More naive CD4+ cells and higher diversity marked long-lived donors relative to aged donors.

A second about 6 to 12 cycle PCR used barcoded and J-beta primers. One entry per CDR3 protein results from TCRdb running MiXCR on the 5' RACE reads. There are 1.5 million or so distinct CDR3 sequences in the sample; 42% occur only once, and about 4% lies in the top ten. This clonotype was sampled from a woman aged 18-30 years in good health. The sequenced material came from blood.

CDR3 residues: CSVAERGAEQFF. The CDR3 DNA sequence: TGCAGCGTTGCTGAGCGGGGTGCTGAGCAGTTCTTC. The chain couples TRBV29-1 to TRBJ2-1; TRBD2 agrees at 7 bases. The ends lost 4 bases at V and 9 bases at J; junction bases unmatched: 6. Looked up from germline, CDR1 is SQVTM and CDR2 is ANQGSEA. The CDR3 length is 12 residues.